Listed here are 19 T cell receptor beta chains from one sample, sequenced in a study of metastatic and nonmetastatic thyroid tumors. No treatment had been given to any patient before thyroid surgery. MiXCR reprocessed the PCR reads for TCRdb. The sample shows about 40,000 clones, approximately 16% of them seen only once. The specimen sequenced was blood. These receptors were taken from a female donor with papillary thyroid cancer or a benign thyroid nodule (not recorded which). Some clones in this sample may be carry-over from other donors' samples.

The chain joins TRBV11-2 to TRBJ2-3; 7 bases align to TRBD2. The CDR3 runs 16 residues. After removal of 5 bases from V and 0 bases from J, the junction contained 8 bases not matched to a gene. Germline assignment: CDR1 SGHAT and CDR2 FQNNGV. CDR3 DNA sequence: TGTGCCAGCAGCCCCCGGACTAGTCTTAGCACAGATACGCAGTATTTT. Protein: CASSPRTSLSTDTQYF.

The rearrangement links TRBV5-1 to TRBJ2-7; possible D gene TRBD1, 5 bases. Deletions cut 6 bases from V and 2 bases from J, with 15 bases between. CDR1 is SGHRS, CDR2 YFSETQ, per germline. This CDR3 has 14 amino acids. The CDR3 region is CASIFDSITYEQYF. The CDR3 DNA follows: TGCGCCAGCATCTTTGACAGCATTACCTACGAGCAGTACTTC.

The chain is built from TRBV6-1 and TRBJ1-6, with D possibly matching TRBD1 (5 bases). V shed 6 bases and J shed 11 bases, with 8 bases lying between them. Germline values: CDR1 MNHNS, CDR2 SASEGT. The length of the CDR3 is 11 residues. CDR3 DNA sequence: TGTGCCAGCAGGCAGACAGCACCCCTCCACTTT. Translating it yields CASRQTAPLHF.

This clone was observed at least ten times. This chain joins TRBV6-1 and TRBJ1-3, with TRBD1 as a possible D gene (6 bases). This CDR3 has 17 residues. V dropped 4 bases and J dropped 0 bases, with 16 bases sitting between them. Germline CDR1 and CDR2: MNHNS and SASEGT. CDR3 DNA sequence: TGTGCCAGCAGTGCCGGGGGGGCAACCTCCTCTGGAAACACCATATATTTT. Translated: CASSAGGATSSGNTIYF.

This clone is termed medium-sized. The chain couples TRBV12-3 or TRBV12-4 to TRBJ2-7, with 12 bases identical to TRBD1. CDR3 length equals 15 residues. The J segment lost 4 bases and the V segment lost 4 bases, leaving 5 bases of the junction unmatched. CDR3 DNA: TGTGCCAGCAGTTCAGGGACAGGGGGCTTGTACGAGCAGTACTTC. Translated: CASSSGTGGLYEQYF.

This clone appeared many times. This chain joins TRBV19 and TRBJ2-7, with TRBD1 identical over 7 bases. The CDR3 is 14 residues long. Germline V CDR1 and CDR2: LNHDA, SQIVND (reference sequence). Trimming at V came to 3 bases and at J to 0 bases, leaving 2 bases not matched to a gene. The CDR3 DNA reads TGTGCCAGTAGTATGACAGGGAACTCCTACGAGCAGTACTTC. Its translation is CASSMTGNSYEQYF.

The gene calls are TRBV20-1 and TRBJ2-7; TRBD1 matches 7 bases. The CDR3 extends over 14 amino acids. The V gene's germline CDR1 is DFQATT and CDR2 SNEGSKA (reference sequence). The trim removed 3 bases at V and 4 bases at J, leaving 9 bases unmatched. In DNA, the CDR3 is TGCAGTGCTAGGCCCAGGGGGAGTGGATACGAGCAGTACTTC. Its protein product is CSARPRGSGYEQYF.

The chain employs TRBV10-3 and TRBJ2-2; D not resolved. Trimming shortened V by 8 bases and J by 1 base, and 5 bases separated the two germline ends. This CDR3 has 12 amino acids. Looked up from germline, CDR1 is ENHRY and CDR2 is SYGVKD. For the CDR3, the DNA is TGTGCCATCGGATGGAACACCGGGGAGCTGTTTTTT. Translation gives CAIGWNTGELFF.

This clone was seen many times. J is TRBJ2-2 and V is TRBV28; D is perhaps TRBD2 (6 bases). This CDR3 is 17 amino acids long. Trimming removed 5 bases from V and 1 base from J, with 17 bases in between. CDR1 and CDR2 (germline): MDHEN, SYDVKM. The CDR3: CASSGPWGGRNTGELFF. Here the CDR3 DNA reads TGTGCCAGCAGTGGCCCCTGGGGAGGCCGGAACACCGGGGAGCTGTTTTTT. Full variable domain (missing parts from reference TRBV28 and TRBJ2-2): DVKVTQSSRYLVKRTGEKVFLECVQDMDHENMFWYRQDPGLGLRLIYFSYDVKMKEKGDIPEGYSVSREKKERFSLILESASTNQTSMYLCASSGPWGGRNTGELFFGEGSRLTVL.

The rearrangement uses TRBV19 and TRBJ2-7; tentatively, D is TRBD1 (5 bases). The CDR3 consists of 11 residues. Germline V gives CDR1 LNHDA, CDR2 SQIVND (reference sequence). V was shortened by 5 bases and J by 11 bases, with 13 bases between the two germline ends. DNA for the CDR3: TGTGCCAGTAGTGCCGGACACCACGAGTACTTC. Translating gives CASSAGHHEYF.

This clone was found many times. The chain uses TRBV28 and TRBJ2-1; 8 nucleotides align to TRBD1. This CDR3 spans 16 amino acids. Looked up from germline, CDR1 is MDHEN and CDR2 is SYDVKM. V lost 5 bases to trimming and J lost 2 bases; unmatched junction nucleotides: 8. CDR3 DNA sequence: TGTGCCAGCAGTCCCCGACAGGGGAGCCCCTACAATGAGCAGTTCTTC. It codes for CASSPRQGSPYNEQFF. Using reference TRBV28 and TRBJ2-1 for the parts outside the CDR3, the full variable domain is DVKVTQSSRYLVKRTGEKVFLECVQDMDHENMFWYRQDPGLGLRLIYFSYDVKMKEKGDIPEGYSVSREKKERFSLILESASTNQTSMYLCASSPRQGSPYNEQFFGPGTRLTVL.

This clone was detected many times. This sequence joins TRBV2 and TRBJ2-5; D unclear. The CDR3 contains 13 residues. From germline, CDR1 is SNHLY and CDR2 FYNNEI. V dropped 5 bases and J dropped 3 bases, with 10 bases sitting between them. The CDR3 region is CASSQAYKETQYF. CDR3 in DNA: TGTGCCAGCAGTCAGGCCTACAAAGAGACCCAGTACTTC.

The chain is built from TRBV28 and TRBJ1-1; D gene ambiguous. Germline V gives CDR1 MDHEN, CDR2 SYDVKM. V gave up 6 bases and J gave up 5 bases, with 16 bases separating them. The CDR3 is made up of 14 amino acids. CDR3 sequence: CASSFPQVGTEAFF. CDR3 DNA: TGTGCCAGCAGCTTCCCCCAGGTCGGGACTGAAGCTTTCTTT. Full variable domain (missing parts from reference TRBV28 and TRBJ1-1): DVKVTQSSRYLVKRTGEKVFLECVQDMDHENMFWYRQDPGLGLRLIYFSYDVKMKEKGDIPEGYSVSREKKERFSLILESASTNQTSMYLCASSFPQVGTEAFFGQGTRLTVV.

CDR3 in amino acids: CAIKTGGAYGYTF. The CDR3 bases are TGTGCCATCAAGACAGGGGGCGCCTATGGCTACACCTTC. The chain is built from TRBV6-1 and TRBJ1-2; 10 nucleotides align to TRBD1. The germline gives CDR1 MNHNS, CDR2 SASEGT. The trim removed 10 bases at V and 4 bases at J, leaving 6 bases unmatched. CDR3 length: 13 residues.

This clone was seen many times. This chain joins TRBV4-1 and TRBJ2-7; D may be TRBD2 (5 bases). The V and J ends lost 2 bases and 6 bases respectively, with 8 bases between them. This CDR3 is built from 12 residues. Germline V gene lookup returns CDR1 MGHRA and CDR2 YSYEKL. CDR3 sequence (DNA): TGCGCCAGCAGCCAACCTCGGGGCGAGCAGTACTTC. Encoded protein: CASSQPRGEQYF.

This clone was seen at least ten times. Given a much more abundant clone one base away, this may be a read error. The chain uses TRBV2 and TRBJ1-6, with a tentative D call TRBD1 (5 bases). Germline V CDR1 and CDR2: SNHLY, FYNNEI. The CDR3 runs 15 residues. CDR3 coding DNA: TGTGCCACTCGCAGGGAAAGCTCCTATAATCCACCCCTCCACTTT. It yields the protein CATRRESSYNPPLHF.

This clone was counted at least ten times. This CDR3 reads CASSGGWGNQPQHF. CDR3 DNA: TGTGCCAGCAGTGGGGGATGGGGCAATCAGCCCCAGCATTTT. J is TRBJ1-5 and V is TRBV7-8, with D perhaps TRBD1 (5 bases). V gave up 6 bases and J gave up 2 bases, with 11 bases separating them. The V gene's germline CDR1 is SGHVS and CDR2 FQNEAQ. The CDR3 is made up of 14 amino acids.

This clone was detected many times. The chain carries TRBV5-1 and TRBJ1-3; D unclear. The CDR3 is 12 amino acids. V lost 4 bases and J 9 bases, leaving 11 bases between the germline ends. The germline V gene has CDR1 SGHRS and CDR2 YFSETQ. CDR3: CASSDSTFTIYF. For the CDR3, the DNA is TGCGCCAGCAGCGATTCGACCTTCACCATATATTTT.

This clone has ten or more counts. The chain joins TRBV7-9 to TRBJ1-6; D is uncertain. The V end was cut by 5 bases, the J end by 6 bases, with 11 bases between. Germline V lookup: CDR1 SEHNR, CDR2 FQNEAQ (reference sequence). The CDR3 length is 14 residues. The CDR3 DNA reads as TGTGCCAGCAGCCTAGTTGGCGCTAATTCACCCCTCCACTTT. Its protein is CASSLVGANSPLHF.